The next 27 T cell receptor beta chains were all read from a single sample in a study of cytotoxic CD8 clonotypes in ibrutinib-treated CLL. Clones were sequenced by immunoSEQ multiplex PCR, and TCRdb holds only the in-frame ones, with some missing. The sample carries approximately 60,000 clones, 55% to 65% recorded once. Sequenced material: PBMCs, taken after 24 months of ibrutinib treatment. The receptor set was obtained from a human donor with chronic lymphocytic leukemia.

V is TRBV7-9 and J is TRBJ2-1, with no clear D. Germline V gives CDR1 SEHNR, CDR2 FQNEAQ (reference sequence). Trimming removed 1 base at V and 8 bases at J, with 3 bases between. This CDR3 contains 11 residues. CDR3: CASSLEHEQFF. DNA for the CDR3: TGTGCCAGCAGCTTAGAGCATGAGCAGTTCTTC.

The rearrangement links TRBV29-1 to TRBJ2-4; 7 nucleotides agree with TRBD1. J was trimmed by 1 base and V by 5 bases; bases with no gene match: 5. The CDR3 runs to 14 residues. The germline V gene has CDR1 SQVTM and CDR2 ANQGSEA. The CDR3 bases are TGCAGCGTTACAGGGGTAGGGGCCAAAAACATTCAGTACTTC. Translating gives CSVTGVGAKNIQYF.

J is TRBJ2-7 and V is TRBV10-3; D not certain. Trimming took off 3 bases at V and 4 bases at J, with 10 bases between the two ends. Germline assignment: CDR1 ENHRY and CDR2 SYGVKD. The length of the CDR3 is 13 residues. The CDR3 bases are TGTGCCATCAGTGATTCCGTAGGGTACGAGCAGTACGTC. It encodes CAISDSVGYEQYV.

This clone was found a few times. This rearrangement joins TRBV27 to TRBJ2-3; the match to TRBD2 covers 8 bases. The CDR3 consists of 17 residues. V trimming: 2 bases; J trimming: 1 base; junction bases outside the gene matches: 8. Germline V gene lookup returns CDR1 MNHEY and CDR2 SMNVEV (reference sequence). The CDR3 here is CASSLLGGGRGTDTQYF. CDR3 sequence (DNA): TGTGCCAGCAGTTTACTTGGCGGGGGGCGGGGCACAGATACGCAGTATTTT.

The CDR3 here is CASSLRRDASTDTQYF. CDR3 DNA sequence: TGTGCCAGCAGCTTAAGGCGGGACGCTAGCACAGATACGCAGTATTTT. This chain joins TRBV11-1 and TRBJ2-3; D is possibly TRBD2 (6 bases). Germline V gene lookup returns CDR1 SGHAT and CDR2 FQDESV (reference sequence). CDR3 length: 16 residues. The ends were cut back, 2 bases at V and 0 bases at J, with 12 bases in the middle.

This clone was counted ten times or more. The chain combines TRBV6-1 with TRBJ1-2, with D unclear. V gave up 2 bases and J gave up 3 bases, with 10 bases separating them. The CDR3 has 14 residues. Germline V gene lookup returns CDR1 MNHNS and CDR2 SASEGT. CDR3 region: CASSEMANHYGYTF. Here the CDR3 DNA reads TGTGCCAGCAGTGAAATGGCAAACCACTATGGCTACACCTTC.

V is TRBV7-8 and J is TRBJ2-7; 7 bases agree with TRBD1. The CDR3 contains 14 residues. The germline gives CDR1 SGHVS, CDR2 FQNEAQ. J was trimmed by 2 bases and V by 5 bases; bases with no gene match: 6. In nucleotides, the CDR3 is TGTGCCAGCAGCCCGGGACAGCCACCCTACGAGCAGTACGTC. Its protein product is CASSPGQPPYEQYV.

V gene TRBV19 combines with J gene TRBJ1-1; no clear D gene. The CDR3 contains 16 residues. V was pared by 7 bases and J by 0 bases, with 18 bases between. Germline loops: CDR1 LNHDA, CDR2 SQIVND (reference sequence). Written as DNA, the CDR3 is TGTGCCAGTACGTCCCCCTTTAGTAATATGAACACTGAAGCTTTCTTT. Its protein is CASTSPFSNMNTEAFF.

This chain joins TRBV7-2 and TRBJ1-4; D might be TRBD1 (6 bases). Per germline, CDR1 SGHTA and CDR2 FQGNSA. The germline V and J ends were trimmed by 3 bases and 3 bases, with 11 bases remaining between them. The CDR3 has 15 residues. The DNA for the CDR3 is TGTGCCAGCAGCTTGGCGACAGGTGCTAATGAAAAACTGTTTTTT. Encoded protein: CASSLATGANEKLFF.

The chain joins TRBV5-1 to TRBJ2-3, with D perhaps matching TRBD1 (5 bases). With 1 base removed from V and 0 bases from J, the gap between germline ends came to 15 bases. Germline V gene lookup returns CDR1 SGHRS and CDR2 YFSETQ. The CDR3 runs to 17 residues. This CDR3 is CASSLSQDNPSTDTQYF. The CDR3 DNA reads TGCGCCAGCAGCTTGAGTCAGGACAATCCTAGCACAGATACGCAGTATTTT.

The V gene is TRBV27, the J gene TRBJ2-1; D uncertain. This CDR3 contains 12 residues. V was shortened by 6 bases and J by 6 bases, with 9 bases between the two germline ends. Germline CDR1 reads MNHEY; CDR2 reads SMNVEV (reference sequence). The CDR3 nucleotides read TGTGCCAGCAGAGGACCCTCCAATGAGCAGTTCTTC. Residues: CASRGPSNEQFF.

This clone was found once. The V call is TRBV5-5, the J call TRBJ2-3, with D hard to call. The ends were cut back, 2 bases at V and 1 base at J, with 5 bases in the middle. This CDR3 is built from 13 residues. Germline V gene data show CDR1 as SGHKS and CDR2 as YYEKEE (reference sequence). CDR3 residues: CASSFWGTDTQYF. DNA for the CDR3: TGTGCCAGCAGCTTTTGGGGCACAGATACGCAGTATTTT.

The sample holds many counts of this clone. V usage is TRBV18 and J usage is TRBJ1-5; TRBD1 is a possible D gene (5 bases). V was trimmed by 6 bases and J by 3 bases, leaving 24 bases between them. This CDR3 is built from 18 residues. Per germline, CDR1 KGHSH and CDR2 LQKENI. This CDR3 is CASSQKSGQGGLNQPQHF. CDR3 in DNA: TGTGCCAGCTCCCAGAAATCTGGGCAGGGAGGTCTCAATCAGCCCCAGCATTTT.

This CDR3 is CATRGGPSTDTQYF. CDR3 coding DNA: TGCGCCACCCGAGGCGGCCCCAGCACAGATACGCAGTATTTT. The chain combines TRBV5-1 with TRBJ2-3; D is ambiguous. The CDR3 length is 14 residues. Germline CDR1 SGHRS, CDR2 YFSETQ. V lost 9 bases, J lost 0 bases, and 14 bases lay in between.

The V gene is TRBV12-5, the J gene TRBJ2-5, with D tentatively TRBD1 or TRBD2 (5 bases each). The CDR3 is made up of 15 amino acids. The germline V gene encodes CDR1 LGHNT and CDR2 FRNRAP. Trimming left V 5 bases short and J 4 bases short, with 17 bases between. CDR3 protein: CASGPGTSPGETQYF. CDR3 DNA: TGTGCTAGTGGTCCAGGGACGTCCCCGGGAGAGACCCAGTACTTC.

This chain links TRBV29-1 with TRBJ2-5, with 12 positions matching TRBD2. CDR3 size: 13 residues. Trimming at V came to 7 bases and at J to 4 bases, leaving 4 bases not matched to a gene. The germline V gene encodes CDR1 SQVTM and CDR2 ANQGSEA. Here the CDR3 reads CSASGRAGETQYF. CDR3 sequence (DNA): TGCAGCGCTAGCGGGAGGGCCGGAGAGACCCAGTACTTC.

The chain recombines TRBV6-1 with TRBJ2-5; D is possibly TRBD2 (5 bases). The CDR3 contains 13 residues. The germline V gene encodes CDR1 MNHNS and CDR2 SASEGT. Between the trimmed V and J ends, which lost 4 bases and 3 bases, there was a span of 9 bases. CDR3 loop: CASSGGLEETQYF. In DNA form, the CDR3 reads TGTGCCAGCAGTGGAGGGTTGGAAGAGACCCAGTACTTC.

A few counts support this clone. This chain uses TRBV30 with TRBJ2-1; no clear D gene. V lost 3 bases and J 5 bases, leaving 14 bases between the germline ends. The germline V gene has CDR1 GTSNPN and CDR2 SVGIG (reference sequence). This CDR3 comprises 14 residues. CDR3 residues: CAWSPGGTDNEQFF. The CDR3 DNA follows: TGTGCCTGGAGCCCCGGTGGAACCGACAATGAGCAGTTCTTC.

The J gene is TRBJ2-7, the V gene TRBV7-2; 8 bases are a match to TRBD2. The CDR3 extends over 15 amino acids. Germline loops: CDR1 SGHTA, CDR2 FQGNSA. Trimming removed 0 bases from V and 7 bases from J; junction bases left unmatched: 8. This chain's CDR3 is CASSLAGLGAREQYF. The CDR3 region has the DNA TGTGCCAGCAGCTTAGCGGGACTAGGGGCTAGGGAGCAGTACTTC.

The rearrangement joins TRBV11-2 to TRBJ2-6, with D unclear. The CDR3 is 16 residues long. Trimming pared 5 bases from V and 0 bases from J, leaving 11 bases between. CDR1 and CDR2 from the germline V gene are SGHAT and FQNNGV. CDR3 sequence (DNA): TGTGCCAGCAGCCCCCAACGTATCTCTGGGGCCAACGTCCTGACTTTC. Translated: CASSPQRISGANVLTF.

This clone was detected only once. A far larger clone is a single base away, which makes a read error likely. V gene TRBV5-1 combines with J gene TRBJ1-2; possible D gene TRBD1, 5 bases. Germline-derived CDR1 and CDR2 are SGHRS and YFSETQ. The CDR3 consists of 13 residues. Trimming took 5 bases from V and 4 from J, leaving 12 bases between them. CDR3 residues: CASSFRQTYGYTF. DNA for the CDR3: TGCGCCAGCAGTTTCCGACAGACCTATGGCTACACCTTC.

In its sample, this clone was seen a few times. The CDR3 DNA sequence: TGTGCCAGCAGCCCAGAGGGGACAGACGGCGGGCAGCCCCAGCATTTT. It specifies CASSPEGTDGGQPQHF. The chain is built from TRBV7-8 and TRBJ1-5, with 7 bases fitting TRBD1. Losses at the gene ends were 5 bases for V and 7 bases for J; bases not matched to a gene: 14. CDR1 is SGHVS and CDR2 is FQNEAQ in the germline V gene. The CDR3 is made up of 16 amino acids.

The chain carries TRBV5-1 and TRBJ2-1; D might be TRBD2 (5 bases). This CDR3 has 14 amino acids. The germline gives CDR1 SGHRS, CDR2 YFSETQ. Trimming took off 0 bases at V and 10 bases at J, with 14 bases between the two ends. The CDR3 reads CASSLGGGRGEQFF. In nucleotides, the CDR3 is TGCGCCAGCAGCTTGGGCGGCGGGCGAGGAGAGCAGTTCTTC. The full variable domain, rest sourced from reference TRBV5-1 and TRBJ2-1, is KAGVTQTPRYLIKTRGQQVTLSCSPISGHRSVSWYQQTPGQGLQFLFEYFSETQRNKGNFPGRFSGRQFSNSRSEMNVSTLELGDSALYLCASSLGGGRGEQFFGPGTRLTVL.

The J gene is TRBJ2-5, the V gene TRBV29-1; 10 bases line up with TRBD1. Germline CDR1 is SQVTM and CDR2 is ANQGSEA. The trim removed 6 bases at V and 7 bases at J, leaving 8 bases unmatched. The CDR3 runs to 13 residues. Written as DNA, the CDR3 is TGCAGCGTGTGGGGACAGGGGTCGGGGACCCAGTACTTC. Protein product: CSVWGQGSGTQYF.

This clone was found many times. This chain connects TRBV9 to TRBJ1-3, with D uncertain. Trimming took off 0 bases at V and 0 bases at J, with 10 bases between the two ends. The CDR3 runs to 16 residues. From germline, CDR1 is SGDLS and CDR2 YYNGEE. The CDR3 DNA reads TGTGCCAGCAGCGTAGTCGACACTTTCTCTGGAAACACCATATATTTT. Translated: CASSVVDTFSGNTIYF.

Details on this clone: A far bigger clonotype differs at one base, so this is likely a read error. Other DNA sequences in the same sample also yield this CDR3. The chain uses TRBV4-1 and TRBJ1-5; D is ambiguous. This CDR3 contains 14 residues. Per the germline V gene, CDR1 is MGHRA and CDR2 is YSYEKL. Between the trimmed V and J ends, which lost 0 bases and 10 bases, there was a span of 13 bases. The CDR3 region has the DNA TGCGCCAGCAGCCAAGAACTCTCGGTGGGACCCCAGCATTTT. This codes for CASSQELSVGPQHF.

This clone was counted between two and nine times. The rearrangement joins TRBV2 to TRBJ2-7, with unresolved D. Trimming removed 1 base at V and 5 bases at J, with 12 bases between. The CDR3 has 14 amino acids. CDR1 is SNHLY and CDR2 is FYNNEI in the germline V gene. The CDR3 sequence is CASSEGKPAHEQYV. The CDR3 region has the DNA TGTGCCAGCAGTGAAGGTAAACCCGCCCACGAGCAGTACGTC.